This T cell receptor beta chain was captured by sequencing in a study of a mutant IDH1 vaccine in newly diagnosed glioma. Using immunoSEQ multiplex PCR, the repertoire was profiled, and TCRdb retains in-frame clones only, with some absent. The sample records 40,000 to 45,000 clones, 65% to 90% being singletons. J gave up 5 bases and V 2 bases, and 10 bases lay outside the gene matches. Per germline, CDR1 SGHNT and CDR2 YYREEE (reference sequence). This CDR3 comprises 15 residues. Time point described: week 47, end of study. The vaccine gave 300 ug of a 20-mer mutant IDH1 peptide subcutaneously per dose. Those who donated had recent WHO grade 3 or 4 IDH1-mutant, ATRX-lost astrocytomas. With regard to this clone: Antigen specificity is unknown.

Material: PBMCs, obtained from a glioma patient whose treatment included an IDH1 peptide vaccine. This clonotype was obtained from a man younger than 30 with glioma. Some clones in this sample may be carry-over from other donors' samples. This rearrangement joins TRBV5-4 to TRBJ2-7, with 7 bases matching TRBD1. The CDR3 loop is CASSFLDRSINEQYF. The CDR3 region has the DNA TGTGCCAGCAGCTTCTTGGACAGGTCAATCAACGAGCAGTACTTC.